This T cell receptor (beta chain) was sequenced for a study of cytomegalovirus exposure and HLA in healthy donors. Whole-study findings and limits: No immune exposure information besides CMV serostatus was available. According to an earlier analysis, most TCR beta V segments yielded productive rearrangements about 87% or about 30% of the time. Analyses of presence/absence relied on an assumption of roughly uniform sequencing depth across donors. Indistinguishability led to the exclusion of some V segments, TRBV6-2 and TRBV6-3 included.

Trimming took 3 bases from V and 11 from J; bases not matched to a gene: 8. There are 15 residues in the CDR3. Germline CDR1 and CDR2: MDHEN and SYDVKM. A remark on this clone: No antigen is known for it.

The PCR employed 60 Vbeta primers together with 13 Jbeta primers. The protocol was immunoSEQ multiplex PCR, while the TCRdb copy is restricted to in-frame clones and leaves out a portion. The sample contains about 180,000 clones, around 78% of which appear only once. Material for sequencing was PBMCs. V usage is TRBV28 and J usage is TRBJ1-6, with 9 bases identical to TRBD1. This receptor was obtained from a man aged 18 to 29 in good health and CMV-seronegative. The CDR3 protein is CASSFSQGAVAPLHF. CDR3 in DNA: TGTGCCAGCAGTTTCTCACAGGGGGCTGTGGCACCCCTCCACTTT.